A selection of T cell receptor beta chains follows, all from one sample in a study of vaccination and CD4 T cells after COVID-19. TCRdb itself ran the PCR reads through MiXCR, one entry per CDR3 protein. The table includes approximately 12,000 distinct CDR3 sequences, around 20% detected once. The antigens these receptors bind are not known. The sample in question was CD4+ T cells from blood, cultured in vitro, obtained before SARS-CoV-2 vaccination. The receptors were gathered from a human donor who received a COVID-19 vaccine. The CDR3 runs from the conserved cysteine through the conserved F or W. A D gene is named only where the DNA matches it firmly. Clone size appears in some rows only: once, few, many, or a class for an expanded clone.

CDR3 DNA: TGCAGTGCTAGCGGGGGGGCCGATCACAATGAGCAGTTCTTC; CDR3 protein: CSASGGADHNEQFF; J gene: TRBJ2-1; V gene: TRBV20-1; D gene: TRBD2; clone size: few
CDR3 DNA: TGTGCCACCAGCAACAGGAGACAAGAGACCCAGTACTTC; CDR3 protein: CATSNRRQETQYF; J gene: TRBJ2-5; V gene: TRBV15; D gene: NA; clone size: NA
CDR3 DNA: TGCAGTGCTAGAGATGCCGGCGGGGAAGAGACCCAGTACTTC; CDR3 protein: CSARDAGGEETQYF; J gene: TRBJ2-5; V gene: TRBV20-1; D gene: NA; clone size: few
CDR3 DNA: TGTGCCAGCAGGAATGACAGGGGTGGCGAGCAGTACTTC; CDR3 protein: CASRNDRGGEQYF; J gene: TRBJ2-7; V gene: TRBV2; D gene: TRBD1; clone size: few
CDR3 DNA: TGTGCCAGCAGCCCTTTACCTGACGACTGGGAAGAGACCCAGTACTTC; CDR3 protein: CASSPLPDDWEETQYF; J gene: TRBJ2-5; V gene: TRBV21-1; D gene: NA; clone size: few
CDR3 DNA: TGTGCCAGCAGCTTTGGAGAAACCCTCGGGTCACCCCTCCACTTT; CDR3 protein: CASSFGETLGSPLHF; J gene: TRBJ1-6; V gene: TRBV9; D gene: NA; clone size: NA
CDR3 DNA: TGTGCCAGCTCACAGTACACAGGGGACTCCAACTATGGCTACACCTTC; CDR3 protein: CASSQYTGDSNYGYTF; J gene: TRBJ1-2; V gene: TRBV18; D gene: TRBD1; clone size: few
CDR3 DNA: TGTGCCAGCAGCCCCCTCATGCACGAGCAGTACTTC; CDR3 protein: CASSPLMHEQYF; J gene: TRBJ2-7; V gene: TRBV5-4; D gene: NA; clone size: few
CDR3 DNA: TGTGCCAGCAGCCGCACCCCGACAGGGAGTTACGAGCAGTACTTC; CDR3 protein: CASSRTPTGSYEQYF; J gene: TRBJ2-7; V gene: TRBV6-1; D gene: TRBD1; clone size: NA
CDR3 DNA: TGTGCCAGCAGGATCCTAGGGGGGAATCAGCCCCAGCATTTT; CDR3 protein: CASRILGGNQPQHF; J gene: TRBJ1-5; V gene: TRBV6-1; D gene: NA; clone size: few
CDR3 DNA: TGTGCCAGCAGCTTAAACGGGCAGGGAGGCTACACCTTC; CDR3 protein: CASSLNGQGGYTF; J gene: TRBJ1-2; V gene: TRBV7-2; D gene: NA; clone size: few
CDR3 DNA: TGCAGTGCTAGATCGCCGATGACAGATACGCAGTATTTT; CDR3 protein: CSARSPMTDTQYF; J gene: TRBJ2-3; V gene: TRBV20-1; D gene: NA; clone size: few
CDR3 DNA: TGCAGTGCTAGAGCACAAGAGGGTATCATGACCGGGGAGCTGTTTTTT; CDR3 protein: CSARAQEGIMTGELFF; J gene: TRBJ2-2; V gene: TRBV20-1; D gene: NA; clone size: few
CDR3 DNA: TGTGCCAGCAGTGGACAGGGGGTGGGGTTCGGTGGAGATACGCAGTATTTT; CDR3 protein: CASSGQGVGFGGDTQYF; J gene: TRBJ2-3; V gene: TRBV6-1; D gene: TRBD1; clone size: few
CDR3 DNA: TGCAGTGCCCCCGCGTCCCTTAAGGCAGATACGCAGTATTTT; CDR3 protein: CSAPASLKADTQYF; J gene: TRBJ2-3; V gene: TRBV20-1; D gene: NA; clone size: NA
CDR3 DNA: TGTGCTAGTGGAGCGGGGTACGAGCAGTACTTC; CDR3 protein: CASGAGYEQYF; J gene: TRBJ2-7; V gene: TRBV12-5; D gene: TRBD2; clone size: few
CDR3 DNA: TGTGCCAGCACCAAAACAGGGAACTATGGCTACACCTTC; CDR3 protein: CASTKTGNYGYTF; J gene: TRBJ1-2; V gene: TRBV6-1; D gene: NA; clone size: NA
CDR3 DNA: TGCGCCAGCACCCCCACTGGGACAGGGGGCAACTATGGCTACACCTTC; CDR3 protein: CASTPTGTGGNYGYTF; J gene: TRBJ1-2; V gene: TRBV5-1; D gene: TRBD1; clone size: NA
CDR3 DNA: TGCAGTGCTAGGGCCATGGGGAGGAGTGACTATGGCTACACCTTC; CDR3 protein: CSARAMGRSDYGYTF; J gene: TRBJ1-2; V gene: TRBV20-1; D gene: NA; clone size: NA
CDR3 DNA: TGCAGTGCTAGGGGGGACTCGAGCTCCTACAATGAGCAGTTCTTC; CDR3 protein: CSARGDSSSYNEQFF; J gene: TRBJ2-1; V gene: TRBV20-1; D gene: NA; clone size: NA
CDR3 DNA: TGTGCCACCCGCGTGGGCACCAGCACAGATACGCAGTATTTT; CDR3 protein: CATRVGTSTDTQYF; J gene: TRBJ2-3; V gene: TRBV6-1; D gene: NA; clone size: NA
CDR3 DNA: TGTGCCAGCAGCGACCGCCTGACAGACGGCTACACCTTC; CDR3 protein: CASSDRLTDGYTF; J gene: TRBJ1-2; V gene: TRBV7-2; D gene: NA; clone size: medium-sized
CDR3 DNA: TGTGCCAGCAGTGAGGGGTTTCTCAATCAGCCCCAGCATTTT; CDR3 protein: CASSEGFLNQPQHF; J gene: TRBJ1-5; V gene: TRBV2; D gene: NA; clone size: NA
CDR3 DNA: TGCAGTGCTACCCCCGGGGGGCAGGGGGAAAAACTGTTTTTT; CDR3 protein: CSATPGGQGEKLFF; J gene: TRBJ1-4; V gene: TRBV20-1; D gene: NA; clone size: few
CDR3 DNA: TGTGCCAGCAGTTCAGAGACAGGGGGATACGAGCAGTACTTC; CDR3 protein: CASSSETGGYEQYF; J gene: TRBJ2-7; V gene: TRBV27; D gene: TRBD1; clone size: NA
CDR3 DNA: TGCGCCAGCAGCCTAGGGACAGGGTTCGGTAATTCACCCCTCCACTTT; CDR3 protein: CASSLGTGFGNSPLHF; J gene: TRBJ1-6; V gene: TRBV5-1; D gene: TRBD1; clone size: few
CDR3 DNA: TGCAGTGCTAGTAGTATAATGGGGGGGGAGGTGAAAGCTTTCTTT; CDR3 protein: CSASSIMGGEVKAFF; J gene: TRBJ1-1; V gene: TRBV20-1; D gene: NA; clone size: NA
CDR3 DNA: TGCAGTGCTAGAGATAGGGGGCTCCAAGAGACCCAGTACTTC; CDR3 protein: CSARDRGLQETQYF; J gene: TRBJ2-5; V gene: TRBV20-1; D gene: TRBD1; clone size: NA
CDR3 DNA: TGCGCCAGCAGTCTTAGACAGGGGCGGAATTCACCCCTCCACTTT; CDR3 protein: CASSLRQGRNSPLHF; J gene: TRBJ1-6; V gene: TRBV10-2; D gene: TRBD1; clone size: NA
CDR3 DNA: TGTGCCACCAGCAGATCCGGGACAGGGACTTCCATATATTTT; CDR3 protein: CATSRSGTGTSIYF; J gene: TRBJ1-3; V gene: TRBV15; D gene: TRBD1; clone size: medium-sized
CDR3 DNA: TGTGCCATCAGTGACTCTGCACAGGGAGACTCTGGAAACACCATATATTTT; CDR3 protein: CAISDSAQGDSGNTIYF; J gene: TRBJ1-3; V gene: TRBV10-3; D gene: NA; clone size: few
CDR3 DNA: TGTGCCTGGAGTAAGGACCCCACTGAAGCTTTCTTT; CDR3 protein: CAWSKDPTEAFF; J gene: TRBJ1-1; V gene: TRBV30; D gene: NA; clone size: few
CDR3 DNA: TGTGCCAGTAGTATCTTTGGGAGCAGGGCCAATCAGCCCCAGCATTTT; CDR3 protein: CASSIFGSRANQPQHF; J gene: TRBJ1-5; V gene: TRBV19; D gene: NA; clone size: NA
CDR3 DNA: TGTGCCAGCAGTGTCGGGTCCTTCTATGGCTACACCTTC; CDR3 protein: CASSVGSFYGYTF; J gene: TRBJ1-2; V gene: TRBV25-1; D gene: NA; clone size: few
CDR3 DNA: TGTGCCAGCAGTGAACGGTACAGGGGGCTCGAAGACACCGGGGAGCTGTTTTTT; CDR3 protein: CASSERYRGLEDTGELFF; J gene: TRBJ2-2; V gene: TRBV6-1; D gene: TRBD1; clone size: few
CDR3 DNA: TGTGCCTGGGGGACAGCCTACGAGCAGTACTTC; CDR3 protein: CAWGTAYEQYF; J gene: TRBJ2-7; V gene: TRBV30; D gene: TRBD1; clone size: medium-sized
CDR3 DNA: TGTGCCACCAGTGACCCGGGACAGGGATACAATGAGCAGTTCTTC; CDR3 protein: CATSDPGQGYNEQFF; J gene: TRBJ2-1; V gene: TRBV24-1; D gene: TRBD1; clone size: few
CDR3 DNA: TGTGCCAGCAGTTTATCTAGGGTTCCGCTTGGGTCCCAGTACTTC; CDR3 protein: CASSLSRVPLGSQYF; J gene: TRBJ2-5; V gene: TRBV27; D gene: NA; clone size: few
CDR3 DNA: TGCGCCAGCAGCTTGGGACAGAAAGCTAACTATGGCTACACCTTC; CDR3 protein: CASSLGQKANYGYTF; J gene: TRBJ1-2; V gene: TRBV5-1; D gene: NA; clone size: NA
CDR3 DNA: TGCAGTGCTAGAGGAGGATGGACAGCGAATCAGCCCCAGCATTTT; CDR3 protein: CSARGGWTANQPQHF; J gene: TRBJ1-5; V gene: TRBV20-1; D gene: NA; clone size: few
CDR3 DNA: TGTGCCAGCAGTCCCCGGACAGGGTTGCTGAACACTGAAGCTTTCTTT; CDR3 protein: CASSPRTGLLNTEAFF; J gene: TRBJ1-1; V gene: TRBV27; D gene: TRBD1; clone size: NA
CDR3 DNA: TGTGCCAGCAGTAACCGCCCGGCAGGGGGCGAAACGGGCTACACCTTC; CDR3 protein: CASSNRPAGGETGYTF; J gene: TRBJ1-2; V gene: TRBV2; D gene: TRBD1; clone size: NA
CDR3 DNA: TGTGCCAGCTCATTGAGGGGGGCTGAAGAGACCCAGTACTTC; CDR3 protein: CASSLRGAEETQYF; J gene: TRBJ2-5; V gene: TRBV18; D gene: NA; clone size: NA
CDR3 DNA: TGTGCCAGTACCCCAGGAGGGCATCAGCCCCAGCATTTT; CDR3 protein: CASTPGGHQPQHF; J gene: TRBJ1-5; V gene: TRBV19; D gene: NA; clone size: NA
CDR3 DNA: TGTGCCTGGAATCCACCCCAGGGGGCGCATATCAGCAATCAGCCCCAGCATTTT; CDR3 protein: CAWNPPQGAHISNQPQHF; J gene: TRBJ1-5; V gene: TRBV30; D gene: TRBD1; clone size: few
CDR3 DNA: TGTGCCAGCAGCTTGAGAGGGAACAATGAGCAGTTCTTC; CDR3 protein: CASSLRGNNEQFF; J gene: TRBJ2-1; V gene: TRBV5-6; D gene: NA; clone size: NA
CDR3 DNA: TGTGCCAGCAGCTTCCGTCCAGGGTCCAATTACGAGCAGTACTTC; CDR3 protein: CASSFRPGSNYEQYF; J gene: TRBJ2-7; V gene: TRBV7-6; D gene: NA; clone size: few
CDR3 DNA: TGCGCCAGCAGCCAAGGAGGATCCCGTATGAACACCGGGGAGCTGTTTTTT; CDR3 protein: CASSQGGSRMNTGELFF; J gene: TRBJ2-2; V gene: TRBV4-1; D gene: NA; clone size: NA
CDR3 DNA: TGTGCCAGCAGTAGGAGTCAAGAGACCCAGTACTTC; CDR3 protein: CASSRSQETQYF; J gene: TRBJ2-5; V gene: TRBV9; D gene: NA; clone size: NA
CDR3 DNA: TGTGCCAGCAGTGAGGTCCAGACCGAGGGGTACGAGCAGTACTTC; CDR3 protein: CASSEVQTEGYEQYF; J gene: TRBJ2-7; V gene: TRBV2; D gene: NA; clone size: NA
CDR3 DNA: TGCGCCAGCAGTGACCGTGTGGGGGACAAAAACATTCAGTACTTC; CDR3 protein: CASSDRVGDKNIQYF; J gene: TRBJ2-4; V gene: TRBV10-1; D gene: NA; clone size: NA
CDR3 DNA: TGTGCCTGGAGTAAGGGGAGGTTAAAACGCGAGCAGTACTTC; CDR3 protein: CAWSKGRLKREQYF; J gene: TRBJ2-7; V gene: TRBV30; D gene: NA; clone size: NA
CDR3 DNA: TGCAGCGTTCGACGGGGCTCTGGAAACACCATATATTTT; CDR3 protein: CSVRRGSGNTIYF; J gene: TRBJ1-3; V gene: TRBV29-1; D gene: NA; clone size: NA
CDR3 DNA: TGTGCCAGCAGTGGCTACCTAAAGAGCGCTGAAGCTTTCTTT; CDR3 protein: CASSGYLKSAEAFF; J gene: TRBJ1-1; V gene: TRBV6-1; D gene: NA; clone size: NA
CDR3 DNA: TGTGCCAGCAGCCAAGATTTGAGGGGCTCCGGCTACACCTTC; CDR3 protein: CASSQDLRGSGYTF; J gene: TRBJ1-2; V gene: TRBV14; D gene: NA; clone size: once
CDR3 DNA: TGTGCCAGCTCACAGGGACAGGGATACACCGGGGAGCTGTTTTTT; CDR3 protein: CASSQGQGYTGELFF; J gene: TRBJ2-2; V gene: TRBV18; D gene: TRBD1; clone size: NA
CDR3 DNA: TGTGCCAGCAGTTACGCGGGGGGCCCAATATCGTACCAAGAGACCCAGTACTTC; CDR3 protein: CASSYAGGPISYQETQYF; J gene: TRBJ2-5; V gene: TRBV6-5; D gene: TRBD2; clone size: NA